This T cell receptor beta chain was identified in a study of response to subunit inactivated influenza vaccine. Using its own MiXCR run on the RT-PCR reads, TCRdb lists one record per CDR3 protein. The data contain a few hundred thousand distinct CDR3 sequences, 11% of them seen just once; the ten biggest clones take up approximately 10%. CDR3 size: 15 residues. Germline assignment: CDR1 SGHTA and CDR2 FQGNSA. V was clipped by 2 bases and J by 0 bases, with 11 bases between them. These data were also reused for a study on T cells expressing NK-cell markers. That paper adds: With UMIs, 5'RACE template switching was used to make TCR beta cDNA.

The rearrangement links TRBV7-2 to TRBJ2-7; D uncertain. The starting material was PBMCs from blood, obtained on the day of vaccination. This receptor was obtained from a man aged 50 to 60 who received an inactivated influenza vaccine. Here the CDR3 DNA reads TGTGCCAGCAGCTTACTCCTAAGGAGCTCCTACGAGCAGTACTTC. The encoded protein is CASSLLLRSSYEQYF.